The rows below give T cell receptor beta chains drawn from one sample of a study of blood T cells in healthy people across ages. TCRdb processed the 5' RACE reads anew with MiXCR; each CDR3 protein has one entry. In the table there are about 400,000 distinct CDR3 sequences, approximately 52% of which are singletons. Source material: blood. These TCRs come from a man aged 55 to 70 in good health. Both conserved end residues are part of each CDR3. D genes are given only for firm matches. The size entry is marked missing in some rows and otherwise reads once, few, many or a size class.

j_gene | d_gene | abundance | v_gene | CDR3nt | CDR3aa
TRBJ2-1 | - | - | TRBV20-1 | TGCAGTGCCCCCCCGTTAAGACAGCACCGGCTCGATGAGCAGTTCTTC | CSAPPLRQHRLDEQFF
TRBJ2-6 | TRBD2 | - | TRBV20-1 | TGCAGTGCTAGAGCGCCGGGACTAGCGGGTTCAGCTGGGGCCAACGTCCTGACTTTC | CSARAPGLAGSAGANVLTF
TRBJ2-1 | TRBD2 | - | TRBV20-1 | TGCAGTGCTAGAGATTCTAGCGGGGGAGTTTACAATGAGCAGTTCTTC | CSARDSSGGVYNEQFF
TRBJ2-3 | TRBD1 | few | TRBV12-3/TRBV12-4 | TGTGCCAACAGACCTGGGACAGGGGGCGATACGCAGTATTTT | CANRPGTGGDTQYF
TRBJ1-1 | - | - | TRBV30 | TGTGCCTGGAGCGGGGGACAATGGAATGAAGCTTTCTTT | CAWSGGQWNEAFF
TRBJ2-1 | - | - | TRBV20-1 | TGCAGTGCTAGGGAGGCATCCGGGGGCAATGAGCAGTTCTTC | CSAREASGGNEQFF
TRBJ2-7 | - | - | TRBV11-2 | TGTGCCAGCAGCTTAGCGGGCAGGCCCCCCTACGAGCAGTACTTC | CASSLAGRPPYEQYF
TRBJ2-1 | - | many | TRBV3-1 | TGTGCCAGCCGTAGGGGGGGGGAATACAATGAGCAGTTCTTC | CASRRGGEYNEQFF
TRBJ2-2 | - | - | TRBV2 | TGTGCCAGCAGTGAACGGGGCACAGACTCCGGGGAGCTGTTTTTT | CASSERGTDSGELFF
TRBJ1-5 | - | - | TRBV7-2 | TGTGCCAGCAGCTTAGTAACGAGTTGGCTCGGTCAGCCCCAGCATTTT | CASSLVTSWLGQPQHF
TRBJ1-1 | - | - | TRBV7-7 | TGTGCCAGCAGTCCTTACGGTAAAGACAACACTGAAGCTTTCTTT | CASSPYGKDNTEAFF
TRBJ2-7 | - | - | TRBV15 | TGTGCCACCAGCAGAGGGGCCGACAGGAGCCACGAGCAGTACTTC | CATSRGADRSHEQYF
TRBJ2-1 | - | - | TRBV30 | TGTGCCTGGAGTGTACGGACCAACTACAATGAGCAGTTCTTC | CAWSVRTNYNEQFF
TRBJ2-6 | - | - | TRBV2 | TGTGCCAGCAGTGAAGCAGGTGTGGAGAGGGCCAACGTCCTGACTTTC | CASSEAGVERANVLTF
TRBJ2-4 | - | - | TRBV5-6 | TGTGCCAGCAGCTTTTGGGTACCCCAAGAGGCCCAGTACTTC | CASSFWVPQEAQYF
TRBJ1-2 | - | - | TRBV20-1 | TGCAGTGCTCCAGGGGAGAGGAGTAGTGGCTACACCTTC | CSAPGERSSGYTF
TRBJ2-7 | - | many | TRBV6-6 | TGTGCCAGCAGTTACCCGACAGACTACGAGCAGTACTTC | CASSYPTDYEQYF
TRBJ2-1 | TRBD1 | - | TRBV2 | TGTGCCAGCAGCAGAGACAGGGGGGCGGGGTACAATGAGCAGTTCTTC | CASSRDRGAGYNEQFF
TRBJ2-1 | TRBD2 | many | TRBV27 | TGTGCCAGCAGTGTTAGCGGGGGGCCCTACAATGAGCAGTTCTTC | CASSVSGGPYNEQFF
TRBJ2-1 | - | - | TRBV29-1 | TGCAGCGCTAACAGGGTTAATGAGCAGTTCTTC | CSANRVNEQFF
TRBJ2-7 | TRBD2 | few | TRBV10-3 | TGTGCCATCATGCAGGGTCGGGAGCGGGGTCGGGAGCAGTACTTC | CAIMQGRERGREQYF
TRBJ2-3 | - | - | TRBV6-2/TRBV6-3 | TGTGCCAGCAGTTACCAGGGTAATACAGATACGCAGTATTTT | CASSYQGNTDTQYF
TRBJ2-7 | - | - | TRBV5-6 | TGTGCCAGCAGCTTGGCCTCTCGTCCTTTCTACGAGCAGTACTTC | CASSLASRPFYEQYF
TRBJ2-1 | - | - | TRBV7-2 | TGTGCCAGCAGCTTAGCGTCCCGGGGGCAGTTCTTC | CASSLASRGQFF
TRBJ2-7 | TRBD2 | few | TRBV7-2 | TGTGCCAGCAGCTGGGGACTAGCGGGAGAATCCGAGCAGTACTTC | CASSWGLAGESEQYF
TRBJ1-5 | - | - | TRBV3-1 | TGTGCCAGCAGCCAAGCGAAAGGGCCCAATCAGCCCCAGCATTTT | CASSQAKGPNQPQHF
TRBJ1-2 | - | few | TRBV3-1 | TGTGCCAGCAGCCAAGATCGGACAACCCAGGCCTATGGCTACACCTTC | CASSQDRTTQAYGYTF
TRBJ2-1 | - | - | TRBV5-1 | TGCGTCAGCAGCTTGTCCGCCCATGCCGGGAGCTCCTACAATGAGCAGTTCTTC | CVSSLSAHAGSSYNEQFF
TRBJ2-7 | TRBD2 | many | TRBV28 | TGTGCCAGCAGCCCGGGACTAGCGGGAGTCGAGCAGTACTTC | CASSPGLAGVEQYF
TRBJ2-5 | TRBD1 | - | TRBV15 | TGTGCCACCAGCACTAGGACAGGCCAAGAGACCCAGTACTTC | CATSTRTGQETQYF
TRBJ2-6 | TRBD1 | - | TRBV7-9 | TGTGCCAGCAGCTCCAACTTCGGGACAGGGAGTGGGGCCAACGTCCTGACTTTC | CASSSNFGTGSGANVLTF
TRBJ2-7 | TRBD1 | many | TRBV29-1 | TGCAGCGTTCGTCCCAATCAGGGGGCTTACGAGCAGTACTTC | CSVRPNQGAYEQYF
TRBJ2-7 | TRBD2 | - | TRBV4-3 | TGCGCCAGCAGCCAAGTCCATGGACTAGCGGGAGACGGGTACGAGCAGTACTTC | CASSQVHGLAGDGYEQYF
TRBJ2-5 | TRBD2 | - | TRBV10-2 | TGCGCCAGCAGCTCTAGCGGGAGGACGGAGACCCAGTACTTC | CASSSSGRTETQYF
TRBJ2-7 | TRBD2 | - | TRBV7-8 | TGTGCCAGCAGCTGGAGACTAGCCTCGGGGTACGAGCAGTACTTC | CASSWRLASGYEQYF
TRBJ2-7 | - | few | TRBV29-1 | TGCAGCGTTGAGAGGGCAGAAGGGGCCTACGAGCAGTACTTC | CSVERAEGAYEQYF
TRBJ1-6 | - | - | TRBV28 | TGTGCCAGCAGTTTTGGGGCGGTGGGTAATTCACCCCTCCACTTT | CASSFGAVGNSPLHF